This T cell receptor (beta chain) is drawn from a study of lymphopenia after photon versus proton radiotherapy. General study findings and limits: In patients who died, overall survival fell as post-nadir TCR diversity dropped more.

Profiled with immunoSEQ multiplex PCR; TCRdb holds only in-frame clones, not every one. The sample carries 25,000 to 30,000 clones, roughly 85% recorded once. Comment on this clone: Its matching antigen is unknown.

This CDR3 comprises 15 residues. V gave up 3 bases and J gave up 0 bases, with 10 bases separating them. CDR1 SNHLY and CDR2 FYNNEI come from the germline V gene. The chain is built from TRBV2 and TRBJ2-3; perhaps TRBD2 as D (5 bases). Specimen: peripheral blood, collected from a patient treated with photon-based radiotherapy. This clonotype was obtained from a man aged 30 to 45 with gastric cancer. The CDR3 here is CASSEADSSTDTQYF. CDR3 DNA: TGTGCCAGCAGTGAGGCGGACTCTAGCACAGATACGCAGTATTTT. The whole variable domain, filled in from reference TRBV2 and TRBJ2-3, reads EPEVTQTPSHQVTQMGQEVILRCVPISNHLYFYWYRQILGQKVEFLVSFYNNEISEKSEIFDDQFSVERPDGSNFTLKIRSTKLEDSAMYFCASSEADSSTDTQYFGPGTRLTVL.